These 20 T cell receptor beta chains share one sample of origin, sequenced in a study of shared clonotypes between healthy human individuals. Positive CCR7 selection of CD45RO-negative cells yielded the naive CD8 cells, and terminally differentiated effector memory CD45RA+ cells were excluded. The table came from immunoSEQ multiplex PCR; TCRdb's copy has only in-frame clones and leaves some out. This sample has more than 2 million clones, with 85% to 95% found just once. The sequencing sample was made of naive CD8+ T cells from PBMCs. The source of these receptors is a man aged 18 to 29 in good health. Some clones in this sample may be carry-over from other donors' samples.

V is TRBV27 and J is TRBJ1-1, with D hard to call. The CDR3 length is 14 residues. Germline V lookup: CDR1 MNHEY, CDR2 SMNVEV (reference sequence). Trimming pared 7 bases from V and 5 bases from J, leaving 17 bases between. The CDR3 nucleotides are TGTGCCAGCAACAATCCGGGGTTAGGGACTGAAGCTTTCTTT. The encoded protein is CASNNPGLGTEAFF.

CDR3 coding DNA: TGTGCCAGCAGTTATCGGGCAGCCAATCAGCCCCAGCATTTT. The encoded protein is CASSYRAANQPQHF. This chain connects TRBV27 to TRBJ1-5; D is unresolved. The length of the CDR3 is 14 residues. V dropped 4 bases and J dropped 3 bases, with 10 bases sitting between them. Germline-derived CDR1 and CDR2 are MNHEY and SMNVEV (reference sequence).

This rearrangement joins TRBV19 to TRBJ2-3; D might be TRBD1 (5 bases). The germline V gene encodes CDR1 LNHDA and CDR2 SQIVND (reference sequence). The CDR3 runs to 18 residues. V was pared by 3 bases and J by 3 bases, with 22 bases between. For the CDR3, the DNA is TGTGCCAGTAGTATTCGTCCGGCTGGGGCCCTCGGAACAGATACGCAGTATTTT. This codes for CASSIRPAGALGTDTQYF.

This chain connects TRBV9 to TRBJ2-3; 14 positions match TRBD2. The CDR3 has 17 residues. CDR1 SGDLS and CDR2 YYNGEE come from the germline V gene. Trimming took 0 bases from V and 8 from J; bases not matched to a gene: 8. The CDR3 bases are TGTGCCAGCAGCGTAGGGAACGGACTAGCGGGAGGCGGTACGCAGTATTTT. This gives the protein CASSVGNGLAGGGTQYF.

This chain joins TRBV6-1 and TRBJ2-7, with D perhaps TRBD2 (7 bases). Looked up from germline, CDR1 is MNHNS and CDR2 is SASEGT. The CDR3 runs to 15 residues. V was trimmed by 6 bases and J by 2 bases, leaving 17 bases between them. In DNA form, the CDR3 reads TGTGCCAGCAGCGGGGGGCCCTCACAACCCTACGAGCAGTACTTC. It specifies CASSGGPSQPYEQYF.

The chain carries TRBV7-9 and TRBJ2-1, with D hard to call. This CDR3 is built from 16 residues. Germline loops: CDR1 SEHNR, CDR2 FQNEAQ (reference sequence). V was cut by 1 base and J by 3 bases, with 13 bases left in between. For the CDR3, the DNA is TGTGCCAGCAGCTTAGTTGGGCAGGCATACTACAATGAGCAGTTCTTC. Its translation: CASSLVGQAYYNEQFF.

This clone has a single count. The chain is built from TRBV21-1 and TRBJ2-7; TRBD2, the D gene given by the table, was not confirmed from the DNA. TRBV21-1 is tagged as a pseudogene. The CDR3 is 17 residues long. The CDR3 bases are TGTGCCAGCAGCAAAGGCCCAGGACTAGCGGAACCCTACGAGCAGTACTTC. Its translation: CASSKGPGLAEPYEQYF.

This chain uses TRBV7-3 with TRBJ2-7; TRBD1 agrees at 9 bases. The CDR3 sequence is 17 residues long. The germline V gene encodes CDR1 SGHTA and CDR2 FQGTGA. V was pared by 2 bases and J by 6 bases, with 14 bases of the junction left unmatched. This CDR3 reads CASSLGLGTGKLSEQYF. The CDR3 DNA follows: TGTGCCAGCAGCTTAGGTTTGGGGACAGGGAAACTTTCCGAGCAGTACTTC. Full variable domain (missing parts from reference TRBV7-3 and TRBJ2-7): GAGVSQTPSNKVTEKGKYVELRCDPISGHTALYWYRQSLGQGPEFLIYFQGTGAADDSGLPNDRFFAVRPEGSVSTLKIQRTERGDSAVYLCASSLGLGTGKLSEQYFGPGTRLTVT.

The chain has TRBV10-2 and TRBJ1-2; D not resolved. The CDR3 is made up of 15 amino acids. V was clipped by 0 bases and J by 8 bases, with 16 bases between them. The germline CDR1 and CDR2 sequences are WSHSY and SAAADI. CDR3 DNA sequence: TGCGCCAGCAGTGAGTCCCGAAGGACTTGGGAGGGCTACACCTTC. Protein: CASSESRRTWEGYTF.

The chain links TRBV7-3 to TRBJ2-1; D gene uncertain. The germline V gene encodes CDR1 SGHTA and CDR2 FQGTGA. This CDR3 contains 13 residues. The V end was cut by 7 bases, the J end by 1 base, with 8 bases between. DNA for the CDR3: TGTGCCAGCACGGGTCTGTCCTACAATGAGCAGTTCTTC. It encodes CASTGLSYNEQFF. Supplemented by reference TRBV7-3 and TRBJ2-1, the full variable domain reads GAGVSQTPSNKVTEKGKYVELRCDPISGHTALYWYRQSLGQGPEFLIYFQGTGAADDSGLPNDRFFAVRPEGSVSTLKIQRTERGDSAVYLCASTGLSYNEQFFGPGTRLTVL.

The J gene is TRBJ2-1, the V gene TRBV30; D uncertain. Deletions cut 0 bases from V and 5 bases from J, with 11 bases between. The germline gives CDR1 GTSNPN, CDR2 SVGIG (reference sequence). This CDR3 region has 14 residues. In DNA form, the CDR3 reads TGTGCCTGGAGTGTACTGGTATCTAACAATGAGCAGTTCTTC. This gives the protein CAWSVLVSNNEQFF.

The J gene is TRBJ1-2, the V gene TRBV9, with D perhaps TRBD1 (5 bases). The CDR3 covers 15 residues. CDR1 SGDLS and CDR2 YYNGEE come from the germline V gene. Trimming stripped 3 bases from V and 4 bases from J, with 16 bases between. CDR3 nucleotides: TGTGCCAGCAGCGATGGGCAGGGTCCGACCTATGGCTACACCTTC. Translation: CASSDGQGPTYGYTF.

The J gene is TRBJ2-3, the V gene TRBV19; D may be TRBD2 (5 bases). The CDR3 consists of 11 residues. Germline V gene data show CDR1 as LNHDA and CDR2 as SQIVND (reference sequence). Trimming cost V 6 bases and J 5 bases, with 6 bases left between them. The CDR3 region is CASRRGDTQYF. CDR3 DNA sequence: TGTGCCAGTAGACGGGGAGATACGCAGTATTTT.

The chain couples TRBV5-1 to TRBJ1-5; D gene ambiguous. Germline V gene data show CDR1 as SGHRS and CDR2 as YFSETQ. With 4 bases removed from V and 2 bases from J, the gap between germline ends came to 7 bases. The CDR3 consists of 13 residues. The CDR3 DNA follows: TGCGCCAGCAGCCTATGGGGCAATCAGCCCCAGCATTTT. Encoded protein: CASSLWGNQPQHF.

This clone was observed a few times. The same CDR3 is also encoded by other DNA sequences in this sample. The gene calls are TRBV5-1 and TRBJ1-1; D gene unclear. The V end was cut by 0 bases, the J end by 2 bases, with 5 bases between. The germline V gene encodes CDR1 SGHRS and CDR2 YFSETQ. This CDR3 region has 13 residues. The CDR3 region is CASSLEGNTEAFF. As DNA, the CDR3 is TGCGCCAGCAGCTTGGAGGGAAACACTGAAGCTTTCTTT.

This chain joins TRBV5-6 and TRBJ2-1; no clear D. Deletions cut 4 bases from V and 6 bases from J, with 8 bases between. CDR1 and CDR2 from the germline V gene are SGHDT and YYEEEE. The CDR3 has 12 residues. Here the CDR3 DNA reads TGTGCCAGCAGCCTCAGCACCAATGAGCAGTTCTTC. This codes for CASSLSTNEQFF.

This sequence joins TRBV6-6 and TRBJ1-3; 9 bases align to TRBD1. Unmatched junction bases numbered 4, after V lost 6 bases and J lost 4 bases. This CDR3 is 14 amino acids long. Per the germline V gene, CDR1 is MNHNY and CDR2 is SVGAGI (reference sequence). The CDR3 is CASSPTGGGNTIYF. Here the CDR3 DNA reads TGTGCCAGCAGCCCGACAGGGGGGGGAAACACCATATATTTT.

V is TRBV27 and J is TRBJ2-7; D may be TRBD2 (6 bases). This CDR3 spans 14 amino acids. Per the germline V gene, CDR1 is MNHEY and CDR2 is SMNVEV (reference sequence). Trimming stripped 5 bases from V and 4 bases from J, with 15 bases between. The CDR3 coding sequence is TGTGCCAGCAGTAGTGTGGACTACAAATACGAGCAGTACTTC. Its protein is CASSSVDYKYEQYF.

The DNA of the CDR3 is TGTGCCACCAGCAGATCCGCCGGGGAGGCACAGCATTTT. Its translation is CATSRSAGEAQHF. The rearrangement joins TRBV15 to TRBJ1-5; no clear D gene. V dropped 2 bases and J dropped 13 bases, with 15 bases sitting between them. CDR3 length: 13 amino acids. Germline CDR1 reads LNHNV; CDR2 reads YYDKDF (reference sequence).

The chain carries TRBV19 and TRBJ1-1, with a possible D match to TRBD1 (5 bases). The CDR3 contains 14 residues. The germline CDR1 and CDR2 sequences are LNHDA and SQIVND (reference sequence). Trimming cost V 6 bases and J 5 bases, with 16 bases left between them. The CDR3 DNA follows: TGTGCCAGTAGCCGCGGAAGGGGTCGGACTGAAGCTTTCTTT. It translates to CASSRGRGRTEAFF.